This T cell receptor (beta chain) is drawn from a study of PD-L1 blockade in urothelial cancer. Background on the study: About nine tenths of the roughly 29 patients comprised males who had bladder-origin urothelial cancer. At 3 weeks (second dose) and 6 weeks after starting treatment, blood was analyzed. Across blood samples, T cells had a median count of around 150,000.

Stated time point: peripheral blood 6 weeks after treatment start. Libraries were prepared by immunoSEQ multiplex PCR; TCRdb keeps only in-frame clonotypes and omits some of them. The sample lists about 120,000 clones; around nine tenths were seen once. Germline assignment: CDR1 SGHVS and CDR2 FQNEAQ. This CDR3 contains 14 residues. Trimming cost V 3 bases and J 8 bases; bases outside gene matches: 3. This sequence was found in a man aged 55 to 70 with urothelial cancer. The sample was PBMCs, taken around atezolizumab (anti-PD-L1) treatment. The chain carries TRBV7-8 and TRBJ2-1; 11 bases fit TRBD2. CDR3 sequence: CASSFSGRADEQFF. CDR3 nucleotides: TGTGCCAGCAGCTTTAGCGGGAGGGCCGATGAGCAGTTCTTC. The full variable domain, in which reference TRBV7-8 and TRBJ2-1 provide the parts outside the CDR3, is GAGVSQSPRYKVAKRGQDVALRCDPISGHVSLFWYQQALGQGPEFLTYFQNEAQLDKSGLPSDRFFAERPEGSVSTLKIQRTQQEDSAVYLCASSFSGRADEQFFGPGTRLTVL.